One sample yielded the 23 T cell receptor beta chains listed below, sequenced in a study of Graves' ophthalmopathy and Graves' hyperthyroidism. RNA transcripts provided the template for amplifying TCR beta CDR3 regions. The authors performed first-round RT-PCR with HTBI primers and then a second-round multiplex PCR. TCRdb ran MiXCR on the multiplex PCR reads and lists one entry per CDR3 protein. This sample carries more than 150,000 distinct CDR3 sequences, 37% of them seen once, and the ten largest clones take approximately 6.3%. The sequencing sample was made of peripheral blood. These receptor sequences come from a woman between 35 and 50 years old with Graves' ophthalmopathy.

This chain joins TRBV7-8 and TRBJ1-6, with D unclear. This CDR3 is built from 13 residues. In germline, CDR1 is SGHVS, CDR2 FQNEAQ. The V and J ends lost 0 bases and 10 bases respectively, with 7 bases between them. The CDR3 protein is CASSLAGHSPLHF. The CDR3 DNA reads as TGTGCCAGCAGCTTAGCAGGGCACTCACCCCTCCACTTT.

Ten or more counts support this clonotype. The gene calls are TRBV6-2 or TRBV6-3 and TRBJ2-5; a possible D gene is TRBD2 (5 bases). CDR3 length: 14 amino acids. Germline assignment: CDR1 MNHEY and CDR2 SVGEGT. V was shortened by 2 bases and J by 5 bases, with 12 bases between the two germline ends. The chain's CDR3 is CASSYPRGPETQYF. Written as DNA, the CDR3 is TGTGCCAGCAGTTACCCCCGAGGGCCGGAGACCCAGTACTTC.

V is TRBV30 and J is TRBJ2-5; 11 positions agree with TRBD2. This CDR3 has 16 residues. CDR1 is GTSNPN and CDR2 is SVGIG in the germline V gene (reference sequence). Unmatched junction bases numbered 8, after V lost 4 bases and J lost 1 base. The CDR3 region is CAWKRFSGRAQETQYF. CDR3 coding DNA: TGTGCCTGGAAACGATTTAGCGGGAGGGCCCAAGAGACCCAGTACTTC.

The gene calls are TRBV6-1 and TRBJ1-5; possible D gene TRBD1, 5 bases. Germline V gene lookup returns CDR1 MNHNS and CDR2 SASEGT. This CDR3 spans 16 amino acids. The V end was cut by 6 bases, the J end by 0 bases, with 15 bases between. CDR3 loop: CASSRGTRDSNQPQHF. The CDR3 DNA is TGTGCCAGCAGCCGAGGGACGCGGGATAGCAATCAGCCCCAGCATTTT.

The J gene is TRBJ2-5, the V gene TRBV12-3 or TRBV12-4; the D is unclear. The CDR3 extends over 12 amino acids. The V end was cut by 4 bases, the J end by 4 bases, with 7 bases between. CDR3 sequence: CASSSRPETQYF. The CDR3 DNA is TGTGCCAGCAGTTCCCGCCCAGAGACCCAGTACTTC.

The rearrangement joins TRBV6-5 to TRBJ1-5; 9 bases are shared with TRBD1. The CDR3 is 14 amino acids. J was trimmed by 7 bases and V by 6 bases; bases with no gene match: 7. CDR1 is MNHEY and CDR2 is SVGAGI in the germline V gene. CDR3 sequence reads: CASSYRGRGQPQHF. In DNA, the CDR3 is TGTGCCAGCAGCTACAGGGGGCGCGGGCAGCCCCAGCATTTT.

This clonotype was found many times. One end of the junction does not line up with germline, which may come from a read error. The chain has TRBV11-2 and TRBJ2-6; D possibly corresponds to TRBD2 (6 bases). CDR3 size: 14 residues. From germline, CDR1 is SGHAT and CDR2 FQNNGV. The CDR3 DNA reads as TGTGCCAGCAGCTTAGTCGTGGGGGGCAACGTCCTGACTTTC. Translating gives CASSLVVGGNVLTF.

The V call is TRBV12-3 or TRBV12-4, the J call TRBJ1-2; D possibly corresponds to TRBD1 (5 bases). The CDR3 is made up of 14 amino acids. V lost 1 base to trimming and J lost 5 bases, with 11 bases between them. The CDR3 region has the DNA TGTGCCAGCAGTTTAGAGCTCAGGGTTTATGGCTACACCTTC. Protein sequence: CASSLELRVYGYTF.

This sequence joins TRBV2 and TRBJ2-7, with 7 nucleotides matching TRBD1. Germline CDR1 SNHLY, CDR2 FYNNEI. The CDR3 extends over 13 amino acids. The V and J ends lost 1 base and 6 bases, in that order; junction bases with no gene match: 3. The CDR3 loop is CASSEGTGVEQYF. CDR3 nucleotide sequence: TGTGCCAGCAGTGAAGGAACAGGGGTCGAGCAGTACTTC.

The chain combines TRBV7-9 with TRBJ2-5; D is undetermined. CDR3 size: 12 residues. From germline, CDR1 is SEHNR and CDR2 FQNEAQ (reference sequence). The germline V and J ends were trimmed by 4 bases and 5 bases, with 8 bases remaining between them. This chain's CDR3 is CASSSTRETQYF. The CDR3 coding sequence is TGTGCCAGCAGCTCTACCCGGGAGACCCAGTACTTC. The entire variable domain, with the rest obtained from reference TRBV7-9 and TRBJ2-5, is as follows: DTGVSQNPRHKITKRGQNVTFRCDPISEHNRLYWYRQTLGQGPEFLTYFQNEAQLEKSRLLSDRFSAERPKGSFSTLEIQRTEQGDSAMYLCASSSTRETQYFGPGTRLLVL.

In this sample, this clonotype turned up many times. The chain recombines TRBV6-5 with TRBJ2-7; perhaps TRBD2 as D (5 bases). Per germline, CDR1 MNHEY and CDR2 SVGAGI. The CDR3 loop spans 14 amino acids. The V end was cut by 5 bases, the J end by 2 bases, with 13 bases between. CDR3 in amino acids: CASSPAGVAYEQYF. The CDR3 DNA follows: TGTGCCAGCAGTCCAGCCGGGGTTGCCTACGAGCAGTACTTC.

V and J are TRBV10-3 and TRBJ1-2, with 12 bases fitting TRBD1. This CDR3 is built from 19 residues. Germline CDR1 ENHRY, CDR2 SYGVKD. Unmatched junction bases numbered 12, after V lost 0 bases and J lost 4 bases. The CDR3: CAISESAYGTGGLSYGYTF. DNA of the CDR3: TGTGCCATCAGTGAGTCGGCCTACGGGACAGGGGGCTTGTCCTATGGCTACACCTTC.

The V call is TRBV7-9, the J call TRBJ2-2, with D possibly TRBD2 on 5 matching bases. Germline CDR1 SEHNR, CDR2 FQNEAQ (reference sequence). The CDR3 runs 13 residues. The DNA for the CDR3 is TGTGCTTCCAGTGAGAGGGTAATCGGGGAGCTGTTTTTT. Protein product: CASSERVIGELFF.

The chain links TRBV12-3 or TRBV12-4 to TRBJ2-5; D tentatively reads TRBD1 or TRBD2 (5 bases each). CDR3 length equals 17 residues. V was clipped by 6 bases and J by 5 bases, with 25 bases between them. This CDR3 is CASRPPGSFNLQETQYF. The CDR3 DNA is TGTGCCAGCAGACCCCCAGGGAGCTTCAACCTGCAGGAGACCCAGTACTTC.

This clonotype was picked up many times. This chain joins TRBV6-2 or TRBV6-3 and TRBJ2-2; the match to TRBD2 covers 7 bases. The CDR3 has 14 amino acids. The V gene's germline CDR1 is MNHEY and CDR2 SVGEGT. The trim removed 8 bases at V and 7 bases at J, leaving 10 bases unmatched. The CDR3 spells CASHHAGVGGELFF. In DNA form, the CDR3 reads TGTGCCAGCCACCACGCGGGAGTGGGCGGGGAGCTGTTTTTT.

This clonotype has at least ten counts. The chain employs TRBV10-3 and TRBJ1-6; 8 bases are shared with TRBD1. Germline-derived CDR1 and CDR2 are ENHRY and SYGVKD. The CDR3 runs 14 residues. The V gene end was trimmed by 3 bases and the J gene end by 9 bases; junction bases not matched to a gene: 4. The CDR3 sequence is CAISEDRGISPLHF. For the CDR3, the DNA is TGTGCCATCAGTGAAGACAGGGGTATTTCACCCCTCCACTTT.

This chain joins TRBV28 and TRBJ1-2, with 9 bases matching TRBD1. Losses at the gene ends were 7 bases for V and 4 bases for J; bases not matched to a gene: 4. The CDR3 has 13 residues. Germline CDR1 reads MDHEN; CDR2 reads SYDVKM. The CDR3 sequence: CASKVQGAYGYTF. The CDR3, as DNA: TGTGCCAGCAAGGTACAGGGGGCCTATGGCTACACCTTC.

In this sample, this clonotype turned up a few times. The V and J genes are TRBV5-1 and TRBJ1-1, with TRBD1 as a possible D gene (6 bases). The CDR3 extends over 11 amino acids. The V gene lost 3 bases and the J gene lost 9 bases, with 9 bases spanning the gap. Germline CDR1 is SGHRS and CDR2 is YFSETQ. The CDR3 DNA is TGCGCCAGCAGCTGGGGGGGGCAAGCTTTCTTT. It translates to CASSWGGQAFF.

This clonotype was counted many times. CDR3 nucleotides: TGTGCCAGCAGTTACTCCGCGGGGCCTAACTATGGCTACACCTTC. As protein: CASSYSAGPNYGYTF. This chain connects TRBV6-5 to TRBJ1-2, with D possibly matching TRBD1 (5 bases). This CDR3 has 15 residues. V dropped 0 bases and J dropped 0 bases, with 8 bases sitting between them. The germline V gene encodes CDR1 MNHEY and CDR2 SVGAGI.

The gene calls are TRBV19 and TRBJ2-2; no reliable D call. Germline-derived CDR1 and CDR2 are LNHDA and SQIVND (reference sequence). The CDR3 contains 13 residues. The V end was cut by 3 bases, the J end by 6 bases, with 8 bases between. The CDR3 DNA reads TGTGCCAGTAGTATCTGGGAACCCGGGGAGCTGTTTTTT. Encoded protein: CASSIWEPGELFF.

This clonotype was recorded at least ten times. The CDR3 loop reads CASSQVAGGFHTEAFF. In DNA form, the CDR3 reads TGTGCCAGCAGCCAAGTGGCTGGAGGGTTTCACACTGAAGCTTTCTTT. The rearrangement links TRBV3-1 to TRBJ1-1; D gene uncertain. V lost 1 base to trimming and J lost 3 bases, with 15 bases between them. This CDR3 contains 16 residues. CDR1 and CDR2 from the germline V gene are LGHDT and YNNKEL (reference sequence). The variable domain in full, completed from reference TRBV3-1 and TRBJ1-1, reads DTAVSQTPKYLVTQMGNDKSIKCEQNLGHDTMYWYKQDSKKFLKIMFSYNNKELIINETVPNRFSPKSPDKAHLNLHINSLELGDSAVYFCASSQVAGGFHTEAFFGQGTRLTVV.

Comments on this clonotype: The junction departs from germline at one end; a sequencing error may be responsible. The rearrangement joins TRBV6-2 or TRBV6-3 to TRBJ1-2, with D perhaps matching TRBD1 (6 bases). The CDR3 length is 15 residues. Germline loops: CDR1 MNHEY, CDR2 SVGEGT. This CDR3 reads CASSYSPSTGNGYTF. CDR3 coding DNA: TGTGCCAGCAGCTACTCACCTTCAACAGGGAACGGCTACACCTTC.

The gene calls are TRBV11-2 and TRBJ1-1; 9 positions agree with TRBD1. The CDR3 runs to 17 residues. Germline CDR1 is SGHAT and CDR2 is FQNNGV. After removal of 5 bases from V and 5 bases from J, the junction contained 15 bases not matched to a gene. The CDR3 sequence: CASSPQPFGQGRTEAFF. The CDR3 DNA is TGTGCCAGCAGCCCACAACCGTTCGGACAGGGGAGGACTGAAGCTTTCTTT.